This TCR beta chain was sequenced for a study of blood T cell repertoires in COVID-19. Background on the study: Samples representing acute and convalescent COVID-19 were sourced from the United States, Italy and Spain.

Sequenced by immunoSEQ multiplex PCR; TCRdb stores in-frame clones only, minus some. The table lists some 270,000 clones, approximately 85% of them singletons. Trimming removed 7 bases at V and 2 bases at J, with 12 bases between. This CDR3 comprises 12 residues. Per germline, CDR1 SQVTM and CDR2 ANQGSEA. Grouping used clinical history reported by participants in a survey and questionnaire. This receptor was taken from a woman aged 25 to 39 who had recovered from COVID-19. The sequenced material came from PBMCs or T cells enriched from blood (not recorded which). J is TRBJ2-7 and V is TRBV29-1; the D gene is possibly TRBD1 (5 bases). The CDR3 coding sequence is TGCAGCGCGATCGGACAAGCCTACGAGCAGTACTTC. The encoded protein is CSAIGQAYEQYF.